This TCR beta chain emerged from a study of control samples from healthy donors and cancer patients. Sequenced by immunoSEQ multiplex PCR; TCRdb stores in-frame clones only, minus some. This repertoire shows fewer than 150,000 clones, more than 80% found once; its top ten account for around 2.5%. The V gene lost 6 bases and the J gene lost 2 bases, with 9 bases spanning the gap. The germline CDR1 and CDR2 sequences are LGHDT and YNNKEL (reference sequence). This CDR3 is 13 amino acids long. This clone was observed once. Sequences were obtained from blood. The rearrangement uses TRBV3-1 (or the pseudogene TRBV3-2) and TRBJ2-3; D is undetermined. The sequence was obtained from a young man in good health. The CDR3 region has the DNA TGTGCCAGCAGGCCTCCTTCCACAGATACGCAGTATTTT. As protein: CASRPPSTDTQYF.